These T cell receptor beta chains were read from a single sample in a study of blood T cell repertoires in COVID-19. Clones were sequenced by immunoSEQ multiplex PCR, and TCRdb holds only the in-frame ones, with some missing. Of over 150,000 clones in the sample, around 94% were seen once. The sequencing sample was made of peripheral blood. The receptors were gathered from a man aged 25 to 40 with COVID-19, enrolled during active disease. The CDR3 runs from the conserved cysteine through the conserved F or W. Fields, in order: clone size, CDR3 length, V gene, J gene, D gene, CDR3 DNA, CDR3 protein. D genes are given only for firm matches. Size tells how often a clone was seen (once, few, many) or the class of an expanded clone, and some rows leave it out.

few	16	TRBV15	TRBJ1-1	TRBD1	TGTGCCACCAGCAGACTCTTGGGACAGACGAACACTGAAGCTTTCTTT	CATSRLLGQTNTEAFF
.	16	TRBV5-1	TRBJ1-1	TRBD1	TGCGCCAGCAGCTTGGCCGCGGGGTCGGGACAGGGGAAAGCTTTCTTT	CASSLAAGSGQGKAFF
.	15	TRBV30	TRBJ2-3	.	TGTGCCTGGAGTGTACTAGGCGGTAGCACAGATACGCAGTATTTT	CAWSVLGGSTDTQYF
.	14	TRBV7-9	TRBJ1-2	TRBD1	TGTGCCAGCAGCCTCAGGGGGCGTGACTATGGCTACACCTTC	CASSLRGRDYGYTF
few	17	TRBV28	TRBJ2-3	TRBD1	TGTGCCAGCAGTTCCTACGGAACAGGGGGCGCGATAAATACGCAGTATTTT	CASSSYGTGGAINTQYF
few	15	TRBV14	TRBJ2-7	TRBD1	TGTGCCAGCAGCCCCGGGACAGGGGGCAAGTACGAGCAGTACTTC	CASSPGTGGKYEQYF
.	13	TRBV2	TRBJ2-7	TRBD1	TGTGCCAGCTCCTTCGGACAGGGCTACGAGCAGTACTTC	CASSFGQGYEQYF
.	12	TRBV13	TRBJ1-2	TRBD1	TGTGCCAGCAGCCAACAGGGGTATGGCTACACCTTC	CASSQQGYGYTF
.	14	TRBV6-4	TRBJ2-1	.	TGTGCCAGCAAGGAGAATTTGGAGGACAATGAGCAGTTCTTC	CASKENLEDNEQFF
.	13	TRBV5-1	TRBJ1-1	.	TGCGCCAGCAGCCGAGTTGGCGGCTCGGAAGCTTTCTTT	CASSRVGGSEAFF
.	17	TRBV11-2	TRBJ1-1	TRBD1	TGTGCCAGCAGCTATCCAACAGGGGCTTCGGCGAACACTGAAGCTTTCTTT	CASSYPTGASANTEAFF
.	15	TRBV29-1	TRBJ2-2	.	TGCAGCGTTGCCACGCGGCTAGCCGGTTCCGGGGAGCTGTTTTTT	CSVATRLAGSGELFF
few	15	TRBV4-1	TRBJ1-3	.	TGCGCCAGCAGCCAATCTTTAACGGTCCTAAACACCATATATTTT	CASSQSLTVLNTIYF
.	16	TRBV4-1	TRBJ1-2	TRBD1	TGCGCCAGCAGCCAACTCGGACAGGGGTTAGACTATGGCTACACCTTC	CASSQLGQGLDYGYTF
.	17	TRBV4-2	TRBJ1-1	TRBD1	TGTGCCAGCAGCCAAGATTACAGGGGGCAGATTAGCACTGAAGCTTTCTTT	CASSQDYRGQISTEAFF
.	16	TRBV6-1	TRBJ2-7	.	TGTGCCAGCAGTGAAATCGAGGGTCTGAGCTCCTACGAGCAGTACTTC	CASSEIEGLSSYEQYF
.	11	TRBV29-1	TRBJ1-1	.	TGCAGCGTTGCTGGCCTCACTGAAGCTTTCTTT	CSVAGLTEAFF
.	14	TRBV9	TRBJ2-4	.	TGTGCCAGCAGCGTAGGTGTCTCCAAAAACATTCAGTACTTC	CASSVGVSKNIQYF
.	11	TRBV4-1	TRBJ2-5	.	TGCGCCAGCAGCCGGGACTCTACTCAGTACTTC	CASSRDSTQYF
.	15	TRBV5-4	TRBJ1-2	.	TGTGCCAGCAGCTTGGCCGCACAGCTTAACTATGGCTACACCTTC	CASSLAAQLNYGYTF
.	13	TRBV20-1	TRBJ1-1	TRBD1	TGCAGTGCTATTGACAGGGGATATACTGAAGCTTTCTTT	CSAIDRGYTEAFF
.	15	TRBV6-5	TRBJ1-6	TRBD1	TGTGCCAGCAGTCCCCGGACAGGGTTTAATTCACCCCTCCACTTT	CASSPRTGFNSPLHF
.	15	TRBV19	TRBJ1-5	.	TGTGCCAGTAGTGTCACAGACTATAGCAATCAGCCCCAGCATTTT	CASSVTDYSNQPQHF
.	14	TRBV27	TRBJ2-1	.	TGTGCCAGCAGTTTAATCGATAGCTACAATGAGCAGTTCTTC	CASSLIDSYNEQFF
.	15	TRBV19	TRBJ1-4	.	TGTGCCAGTAGTATAAGCGACCGGTCCCCTCAAAAACTGTTTTTT	CASSISDRSPQKLFF
.	15	TRBV3-1/TRBV3-2	TRBJ1-1	.	TGTGCCAGCAGCCGAGGAGGCAGCCAGAACACTGAAGCTTTCTTT	CASSRGGSQNTEAFF
.	15	TRBV27	TRBJ2-5	TRBD2	TGTGCCAGCAGTTCCGTGGGACTAGCGGGGGAGACCCAGTACTTC	CASSSVGLAGETQYF
.	14	TRBV18	TRBJ1-1	TRBD1	TGTGCCAGCTCACCCGGCGGGACAGCGTATGAAGCTTTCTTT	CASSPGGTAYEAFF
.	13	TRBV11-2	TRBJ2-2	TRBD1	TGTGCCAGCAGCTTGGACAGGACCGGGGAGCTGTTTTTT	CASSLDRTGELFF
.	13	TRBV27	TRBJ2-5	.	TGTGCCAGCAGTTCGGGACTGAAAGAGACCCAGTACTTC	CASSSGLKETQYF
.	15	TRBV10-3	TRBJ1-5	TRBD1	TGTGCCATCAGTGTTGATGGACAGGGAGGTCAGCCCCAGCATTTT	CAISVDGQGGQPQHF
.	14	TRBV24-1	TRBJ2-1	TRBD1	TGTGCCACCAGTGACGGGACAGGGGGCAATGAGCAGTTCTTC	CATSDGTGGNEQFF
.	16	TRBV4-1	TRBJ2-7	.	TGCGCCAGCAGCCAAGATTTGTCAGGTCGATACTACGAGCAGTACTTC	CASSQDLSGRYYEQYF
.	13	TRBV12-3/TRBV12-4	TRBJ1-5	.	TGTGCCAGCAGCCTGGCAGGGACTCAACCCCAGCATTTT	CASSLAGTQPQHF
.	16	TRBV5-6	TRBJ2-7	.	TGTGCCAGCAGCAAACCGGACAGTTCTGGAACCCACGAGCAGTACTTC	CASSKPDSSGTHEQYF